The entry below describes one T cell receptor (beta chain). The entry originates in a study of T cell changes during pregnancy in multiple sclerosis. Generated by immunoSEQ multiplex PCR, the TCRdb table keeps only in-frame clones and is missing some. The sample holds some 28,000 clones, around 89% seen once. V shed 1 base and J shed 0 bases, with 10 bases lying between them. Looked up from germline, CDR1 is SGHAT and CDR2 is FQNNGV. The CDR3 consists of 16 residues. Sequenced here: CD4+ T cells from peripheral blood mononuclear cells, sampled in the first trimester of pregnancy. This sequence was found in a female donor in good health, enrolled as a control in a pregnancy study. V usage is TRBV11-2 and J usage is TRBJ1-3; D remains ambiguous. CDR3 nucleotides: TGTGCCAGCAGCTTAGTCCCACAAAGCTCTGGAAACACCATATATTTT. Translating gives CASSLVPQSSGNTIYF.